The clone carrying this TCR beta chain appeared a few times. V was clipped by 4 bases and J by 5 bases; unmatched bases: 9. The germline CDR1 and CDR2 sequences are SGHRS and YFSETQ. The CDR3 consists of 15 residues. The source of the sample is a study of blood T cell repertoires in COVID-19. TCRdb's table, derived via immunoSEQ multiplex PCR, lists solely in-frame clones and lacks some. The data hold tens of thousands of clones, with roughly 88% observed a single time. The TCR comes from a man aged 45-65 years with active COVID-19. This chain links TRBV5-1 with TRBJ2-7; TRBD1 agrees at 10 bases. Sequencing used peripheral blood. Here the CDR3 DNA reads TGCGCCAGCAGCCCGGGGACAGGGGAAAGGCACGAGCAGTACTTC. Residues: CASSPGTGERHEQYF.